This T cell receptor beta chain was sequenced during a study of blood T cell repertoires in COVID-19. Study-wide context: T cells, B-cell-depleted T cells, or PBMCs provided the cDNA or gDNA that served as material.

Original analysis: Estimation of nucleated cell counts relied on the amplification of reference gene primers. Assay: immunoSEQ multiplex PCR; the TCRdb copy retains only in-frame clones and omits some. V, J and clone size reflect that table, while D and trimming were determined from the DNA. The table has 25,000 to 35,000 clones, 65% to 90% seen once. CDR1 SGHDT and CDR2 YYEEEE come from the germline V gene. The length of the CDR3 is 16 residues. Trimming cost V 0 bases and J 2 bases; bases outside gene matches: 5. Sequencing was performed on peripheral blood. The sequence derives from an elderly man with active COVID-19. This chain links TRBV5-6 with TRBJ2-5, with 9 nucleotides matching TRBD2. CDR3 sequence (DNA): TGTGCCAGCAGCTTGGCACCTAGCGGGGCACAAGAGACCCAGTACTTC. Its translation is CASSLAPSGAQETQYF.